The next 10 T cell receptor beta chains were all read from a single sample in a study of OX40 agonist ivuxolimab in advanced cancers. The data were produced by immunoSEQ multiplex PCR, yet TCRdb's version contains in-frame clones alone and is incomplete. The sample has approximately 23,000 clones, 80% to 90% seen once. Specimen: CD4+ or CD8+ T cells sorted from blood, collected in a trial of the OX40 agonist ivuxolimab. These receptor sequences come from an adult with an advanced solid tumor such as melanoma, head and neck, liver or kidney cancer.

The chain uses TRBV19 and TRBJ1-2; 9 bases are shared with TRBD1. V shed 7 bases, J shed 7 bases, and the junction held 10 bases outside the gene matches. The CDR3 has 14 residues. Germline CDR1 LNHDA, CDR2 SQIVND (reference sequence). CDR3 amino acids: CASNLQGAPSGYTF. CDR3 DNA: TGTGCCAGTAACCTACAGGGGGCGCCTAGTGGCTACACCTTC.

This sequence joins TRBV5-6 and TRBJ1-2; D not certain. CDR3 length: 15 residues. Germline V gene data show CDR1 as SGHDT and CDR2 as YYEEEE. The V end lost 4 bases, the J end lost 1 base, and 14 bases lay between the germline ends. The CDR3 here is CASSPGPAHNYGYTF. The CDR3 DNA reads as TGTGCCAGCAGCCCCGGCCCAGCTCATAACTATGGCTACACCTTC.

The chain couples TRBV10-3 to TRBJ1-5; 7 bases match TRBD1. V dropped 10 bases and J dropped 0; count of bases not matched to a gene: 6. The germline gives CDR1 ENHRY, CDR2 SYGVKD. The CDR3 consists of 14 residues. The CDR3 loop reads CATWDSYSNQPQHF. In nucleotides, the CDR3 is TGTGCCACTTGGGACAGCTATAGCAATCAGCCCCAGCATTTT.

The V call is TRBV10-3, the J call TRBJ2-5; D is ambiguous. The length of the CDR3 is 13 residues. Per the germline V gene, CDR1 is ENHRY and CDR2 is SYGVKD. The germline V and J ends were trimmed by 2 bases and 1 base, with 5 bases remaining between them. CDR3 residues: CAISEGSQETQYF. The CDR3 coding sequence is TGTGCCATCAGTGAGGGCAGCCAAGAGACCCAGTACTTC.

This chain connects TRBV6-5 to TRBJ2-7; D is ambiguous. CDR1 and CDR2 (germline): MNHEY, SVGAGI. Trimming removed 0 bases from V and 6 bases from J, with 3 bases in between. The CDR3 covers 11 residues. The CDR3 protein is CASSYSGEQYF. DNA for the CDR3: TGTGCCAGCAGTTACTCGGGCGAGCAGTACTTC.

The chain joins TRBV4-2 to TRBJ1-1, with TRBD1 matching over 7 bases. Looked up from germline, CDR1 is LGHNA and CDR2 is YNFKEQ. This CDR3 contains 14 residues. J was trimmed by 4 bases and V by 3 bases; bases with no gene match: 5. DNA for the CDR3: TGTGCCAGCAGCCACAAAGGGGGCATCACTGAAGCTTTCTTT. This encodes CASSHKGGITEAFF.

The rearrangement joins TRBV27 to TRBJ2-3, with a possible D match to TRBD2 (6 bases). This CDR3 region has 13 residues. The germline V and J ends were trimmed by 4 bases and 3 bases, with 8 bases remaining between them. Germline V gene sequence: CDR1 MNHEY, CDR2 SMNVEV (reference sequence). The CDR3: CASSYGGTDTQYF. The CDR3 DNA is TGTGCCAGCAGTTACGGAGGGACAGATACGCAGTATTTT.

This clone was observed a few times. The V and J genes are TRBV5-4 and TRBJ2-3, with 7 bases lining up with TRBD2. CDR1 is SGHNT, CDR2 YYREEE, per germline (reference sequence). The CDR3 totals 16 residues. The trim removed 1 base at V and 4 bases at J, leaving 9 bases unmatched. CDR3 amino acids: CASSLLVARGSDTQYF. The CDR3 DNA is TGTGCCAGCAGCTTGTTAGTGGCGCGGGGGTCAGATACGCAGTATTTT.

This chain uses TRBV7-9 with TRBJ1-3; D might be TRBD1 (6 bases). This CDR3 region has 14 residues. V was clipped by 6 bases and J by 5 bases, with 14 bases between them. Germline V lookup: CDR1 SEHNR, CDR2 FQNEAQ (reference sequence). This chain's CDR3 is CASSLGQTRNTIYF. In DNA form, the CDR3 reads TGTGCCAGCAGTCTCGGACAGACGCGAAACACCATATATTTT.

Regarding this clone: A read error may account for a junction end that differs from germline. The CDR3 loop reads CAGSEAPFDRGGNQPQHF. The DNA for the CDR3 is TGTGCCGGCAGTGAAGCTCCCTTCGACAGGGGAGGCAATCAGCCCCAGCATTTT. The V call is TRBV6-1, the J call TRBJ1-5, with TRBD1 identical over 8 bases. Germline V lookup: CDR1 MNHNS, CDR2 SASEGT. This CDR3 region has 18 residues.